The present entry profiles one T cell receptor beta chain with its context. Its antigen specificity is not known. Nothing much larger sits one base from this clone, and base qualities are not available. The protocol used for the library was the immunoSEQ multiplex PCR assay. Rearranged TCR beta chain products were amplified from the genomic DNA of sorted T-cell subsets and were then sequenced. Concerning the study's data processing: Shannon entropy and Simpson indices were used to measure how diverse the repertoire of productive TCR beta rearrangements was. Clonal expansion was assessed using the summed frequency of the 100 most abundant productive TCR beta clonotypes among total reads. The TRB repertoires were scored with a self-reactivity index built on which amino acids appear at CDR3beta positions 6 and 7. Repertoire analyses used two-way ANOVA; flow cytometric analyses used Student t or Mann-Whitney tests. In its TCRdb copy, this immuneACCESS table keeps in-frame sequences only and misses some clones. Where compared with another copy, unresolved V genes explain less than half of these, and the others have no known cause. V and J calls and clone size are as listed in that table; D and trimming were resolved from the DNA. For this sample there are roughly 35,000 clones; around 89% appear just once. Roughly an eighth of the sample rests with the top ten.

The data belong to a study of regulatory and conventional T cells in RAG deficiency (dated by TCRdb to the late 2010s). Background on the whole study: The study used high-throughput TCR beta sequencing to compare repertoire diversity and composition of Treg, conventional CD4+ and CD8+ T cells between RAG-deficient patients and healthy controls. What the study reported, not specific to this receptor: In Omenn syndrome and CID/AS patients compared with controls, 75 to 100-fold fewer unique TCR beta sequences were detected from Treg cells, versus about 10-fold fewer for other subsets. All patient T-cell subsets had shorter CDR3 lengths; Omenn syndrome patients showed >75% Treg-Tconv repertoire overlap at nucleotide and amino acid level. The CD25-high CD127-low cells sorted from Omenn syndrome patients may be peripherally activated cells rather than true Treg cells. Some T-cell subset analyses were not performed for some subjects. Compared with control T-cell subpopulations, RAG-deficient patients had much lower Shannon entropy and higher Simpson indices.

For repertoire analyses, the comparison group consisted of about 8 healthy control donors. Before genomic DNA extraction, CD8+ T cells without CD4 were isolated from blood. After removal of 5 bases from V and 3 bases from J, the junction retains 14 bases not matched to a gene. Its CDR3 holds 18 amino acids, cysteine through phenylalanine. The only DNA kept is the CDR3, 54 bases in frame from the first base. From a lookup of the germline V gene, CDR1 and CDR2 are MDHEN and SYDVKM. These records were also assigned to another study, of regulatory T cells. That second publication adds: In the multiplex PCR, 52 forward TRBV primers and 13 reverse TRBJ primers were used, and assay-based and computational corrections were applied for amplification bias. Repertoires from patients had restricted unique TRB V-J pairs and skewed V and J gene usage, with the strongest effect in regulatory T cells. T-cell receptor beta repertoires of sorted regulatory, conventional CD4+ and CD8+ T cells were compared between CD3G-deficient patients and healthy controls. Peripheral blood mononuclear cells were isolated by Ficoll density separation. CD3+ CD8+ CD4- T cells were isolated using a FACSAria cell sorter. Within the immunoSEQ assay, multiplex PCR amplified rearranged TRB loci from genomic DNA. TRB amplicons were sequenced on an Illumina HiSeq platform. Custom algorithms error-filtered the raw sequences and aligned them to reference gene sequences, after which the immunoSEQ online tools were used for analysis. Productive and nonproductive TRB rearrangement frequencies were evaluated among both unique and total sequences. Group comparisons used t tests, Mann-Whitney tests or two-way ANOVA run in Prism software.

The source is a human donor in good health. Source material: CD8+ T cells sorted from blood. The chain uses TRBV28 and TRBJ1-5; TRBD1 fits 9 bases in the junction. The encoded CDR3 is CASSPYMWDRENNQPQHF. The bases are TGTGCCAGCAGTCCATATATGTGGGACAGGGAAAACAATCAGCCCCAGCATTTT.